A selection of T cell receptor beta chains follows, all from one sample in a study of monozygotic twins with cystic fibrosis. The method was immunoSEQ multiplex PCR; TCRdb's version includes in-frame clones alone and lacks a portion of them. Of 30,000 to 45,000 clones listed, approximately 84% were seen once; the top ten hold roughly 1.5%. The specimen sequenced was blood. These receptors all stem from a girl aged 2-10 years with cystic fibrosis. Both conserved end residues are part of each CDR3. D genes are given only for firm matches. Only part of the rows carry a size: once, few, many, or a class if the clone is expanded.

j_call v_call d_call clone_size cdr3_aa cdr3_nt
TRBJ2-6 TRBV19 TRBD2 - CASSTRGGGRHDIQANVLTF TGTGCCAGTAGCACGCGGGGGGGCGGTCGTCATGATATACAGGCCAACGTCCTGACTTTC
TRBJ2-5 TRBV4-2 TRBD1 - CASSPGQGGWQETQYF TGTGCCAGCAGCCCCGGACAGGGGGGGTGGCAGGAGACCCAGTACTTC
TRBJ1-4 TRBV6-4 - few CASSEQATNEKLFF TGTGCCAGCAGTGAACAGGCAACTAATGAAAAACTGTTTTTT
TRBJ1-1 TRBV18 - once CASSPWQNPEAFF TGTGCCAGCTCACCATGGCAGAACCCTGAAGCTTTCTTT
TRBJ2-7 TRBV27 TRBD2 - CASSSSRTSGQKEQYF TGTGCCAGCAGTTCCTCCCGGACTAGCGGTCAGAAAGAGCAGTACTTC
TRBJ2-7 TRBV11-3 - - CASSLTQGNEQYF TGTGCCAGCAGCTTAACCCAGGGTAACGAGCAGTACTTC
TRBJ2-1 TRBV5-1 TRBD2 - CASSLVAGGPEQFF TGCGCCAGCAGCTTGGTGGCGGGGGGGCCTGAGCAGTTCTTC
TRBJ1-2 TRBV7-9 TRBD1 - CASSLSSGTGNYGYTF TGTGCCAGCAGTTTATCCTCCGGGACAGGGAATTATGGCTACACCTTC
TRBJ2-7 TRBV9 TRBD1 - CASSTRQGSKQYF TGTGCCAGCAGCACACGACAGGGGTCAAAGCAGTACTTC
TRBJ1-4 TRBV4-1 - - CASSQVKRVNEKLFF TGCGCCAGCAGCCAAGTGAAGCGCGTTAATGAAAAACTGTTTTTT
TRBJ1-6 TRBV5-1 - - CASSSQPKGYNSPLHF TGCGCCAGCAGCTCACAGCCGAAGGGATATAATTCACCCCTCCACTTT
TRBJ1-4 TRBV30 - - CAWSLRQGRKLFF TGTGCCTGGAGTCTCAGGCAGGGACGAAAACTGTTTTTT
TRBJ2-1 TRBV11-2 - - CASSLAGGADNEQFF TGTGCCAGCAGCTTAGCAGGGGGGGCGGACAATGAGCAGTTCTTC
TRBJ1-1 TRBV19 - - CASSINTEAFF TGTGCCAGTAGTATTAACACTGAAGCTTTCTTT
TRBJ2-4 TRBV6-5 TRBD1 - CASSYRGTGENIQYF TGTGCCAGCAGTTACCGTGGGACAGGGGAAAACATTCAGTACTTC
TRBJ1-1 TRBV6-1 TRBD1 - CASRSEQGEIEAFF TGTGCCAGCAGGTCGGAGCAGGGGGAAATTGAAGCTTTCTTT
TRBJ2-7 TRBV5-4 - - CASSLPGRTSYEQYF TGTGCCAGCAGCTTGCCGGGGCGAACCTCCTACGAGCAGTACTTC
TRBJ2-1 TRBV5-4 TRBD1 - CASSLDRGPYNEQFF TGTGCCAGCAGCTTGGACAGGGGGCCGTACAATGAGCAGTTCTTC
TRBJ1-5 TRBV5-4 - once CASSFDRAGPQPQHF TGTGCCAGCAGCTTCGATCGTGCGGGGCCTCAGCCCCAGCATTTT
TRBJ1-1 TRBV30 - - CAWSVAGGGTEAFF TGTGCCTGGAGTGTAGCGGGGGGAGGGACTGAAGCTTTCTTT
TRBJ2-1 TRBV7-8 TRBD2 - CASSLGASGGSSYNEQFF TGTGCCAGCAGCTTAGGAGCCAGCGGGGGGAGCTCCTACAATGAGCAGTTCTTC
TRBJ1-2 TRBV28 - - CASSLNIPGYGYTF TGTGCCAGCAGTTTAAACATCCCGGGCTATGGCTACACCTTC
TRBJ2-5 TRBV7-2 - - CASSLVLQETQYF TGTGCCAGCAGCTTAGTCCTCCAAGAGACCCAGTACTTC
TRBJ1-2 TRBV9 TRBD1 - CASSAGTEGYTF TGTGCCAGCAGCGCCGGGACAGAGGGCTACACCTTC
TRBJ1-5 TRBV4-1 TRBD1 - CASSLGQGEIWGANQPQHF TGCGCCAGCAGCCTCGGACAGGGCGAGATCTGGGGAGCCAATCAGCCCCAGCATTTT
TRBJ1-1 TRBV19 - once CASSAFSGGPEAFF TGTGCCAGTAGTGCGTTTTCCGGGGGGCCTGAAGCTTTCTTT
TRBJ2-3 TRBV9 - - CASSAGAVGTDTQYF TGTGCCAGCAGCGCCGGGGCGGTAGGCACAGATACGCAGTATTTT
TRBJ1-1 TRBV19 TRBD1 - CASSVTGTGLTEAFF TGTGCCAGTAGTGTTACCGGGACAGGGCTAACTGAAGCTTTCTTT
TRBJ2-2 TRBV11-3 - few CASSLGLHGELFF TGTGCCAGCAGCTTAGGCCTACACGGGGAGCTGTTTTTT